What follows are 18 T cell receptor beta chains derived from one specimen sequenced in a study of cytomegalovirus exposure and HLA in healthy donors. Both 60 Vbeta primers and 13 Jbeta primers went into the PCR. Profiling relied on immunoSEQ multiplex PCR, and the TCRdb table lists in-frame clones only, not all of them. This table has about 270,000 clones, under 80% appearing once. The sample comprised PBMCs. These receptors were taken from a female donor in good health and CMV-seronegative.

J is TRBJ1-5 and V is TRBV6-4, with D perhaps TRBD1 (5 bases). Germline assignment: CDR1 MRHNA and CDR2 SNTAGT. The CDR3 loop spans 14 amino acids. Between the trimmed V and J ends, which lost 2 bases and 2 bases, there was a span of 7 bases. The CDR3 sequence: CASSDIGGNQPQHF. The CDR3 nucleotides read TGTGCCAGCAGTGACATAGGGGGCAATCAGCCCCAGCATTTT.

The rearrangement joins TRBV27 to TRBJ1-1, with D possibly matching TRBD1 (6 bases). The V gene's germline CDR1 is MNHEY and CDR2 SMNVEV (reference sequence). The CDR3 length is 13 residues. Between the trimmed V and J ends, which lost 7 bases and 4 bases, there was a span of 13 bases. The CDR3 region has the DNA TGTGCCAGCACTCTTAGGGGGGGCACTGAAGCTTTCTTT. It is translated as CASTLRGGTEAFF.

J is TRBJ2-1 and V is TRBV18; a possible D gene is TRBD1 (7 bases). This CDR3 spans 14 amino acids. Germline assignment: CDR1 KGHSH and CDR2 LQKENI. V was clipped by 0 bases and J by 11 bases, with 14 bases between them. CDR3 protein: CASSPPEGAGKQFF. The CDR3 DNA is TGTGCCAGCTCACCACCTGAGGGGGCGGGAAAGCAGTTCTTC.

The V and J genes are TRBV30 and TRBJ2-2; possibly TRBD2 for D (5 bases). Looked up from germline, CDR1 is GTSNPN and CDR2 is SVGIG (reference sequence). CDR3 length: 14 residues. V was shortened by 1 base and J by 3 bases, with 9 bases between the two germline ends. For the CDR3, the DNA is TGTGCCTGGAGTGCAGCGGCCCACACCGGGGAGCTGTTTTTT. Translation gives CAWSAAAHTGELFF.

The genes are TRBV19 and TRBJ2-2; 9 nucleotides match TRBD2. The CDR3 consists of 16 residues. The ends lost 7 bases at V and 4 bases at J; junction bases unmatched: 10. Germline V gene sequence: CDR1 LNHDA, CDR2 SQIVND (reference sequence). CDR3 sequence reads: CASKLRTSEPTGELFF. The CDR3 DNA is TGTGCCAGTAAACTCCGGACTAGCGAGCCCACCGGGGAGCTGTTTTTT.

The chain couples TRBV6-9 to TRBJ2-7; 9 bases match TRBD1. Germline CDR1 and CDR2: MNHGY and SVAAGI. The CDR3 totals 14 residues. V shed 4 bases, J shed 2 bases, and the junction held 3 bases outside the gene matches. The chain's CDR3 is CASSCGDRAYEQYF. The CDR3 DNA follows: TGTGCCAGCAGTTGCGGGGACAGGGCCTACGAGCAGTACTTC.

The CDR3 loop is CASSPLAGTYNEQFF. As DNA, the CDR3 is TGTGCCAGCTCACCACTAGCGGGTACCTACAATGAGCAGTTCTTC. The chain employs TRBV18 and TRBJ2-1, with 7 positions matching TRBD2. Germline lookup yields CDR1 KGHSH and CDR2 LQKENI. CDR3 length equals 15 residues. The trim removed 1 base at V and 2 bases at J, leaving 2 bases unmatched.

CDR3 sequence reads: CASSVTGTSGTDTQYF. For the CDR3, the DNA is TGTGCCAGCAGTGTAACCGGGACTAGCGGCACAGATACGCAGTATTTT. The chain uses TRBV6-4 and TRBJ2-3, with 10 positions matching TRBD2. The CDR3 is 16 amino acids. After removal of 4 bases from V and 1 base from J, the junction contained 5 bases not matched to a gene. Germline values: CDR1 MRHNA, CDR2 SNTAGT.

V and J are TRBV9 and TRBJ1-5, with TRBD1 identical over 7 bases. Unmatched junction bases numbered 6, after V lost 0 bases and J lost 0 bases. Per the germline V gene, CDR1 is SGDLS and CDR2 is YYNGEE. The CDR3 sequence is 17 residues long. CDR3: CASSVVGTDYSNQPQHF. The CDR3 DNA follows: TGTGCCAGCAGCGTAGTAGGGACAGATTATAGCAATCAGCCCCAGCATTTT. Combining the CDR3 with reference TRBV9 and TRBJ1-5 gives the whole variable domain DSGVTQTPKHLITATGQRVTLRCSPRSGDLSVYWYQQSLDQGLQFLIQYYNGEERAKGNILERFSAQQFPDLHSELNLSSLELGDSALYFCASSVVGTDYSNQPQHFGDGTRLSIL.

This clone appeared once. This sequence joins TRBV9 and TRBJ2-3; TRBD1 is a possible D gene (7 bases). Germline V CDR1 and CDR2: SGDLS, YYNGEE. This CDR3 region has 17 residues. Trimming pared 0 bases from V and 2 bases from J, leaving 16 bases between. The CDR3 DNA follows: TGTGCCAGCAGCGTAGGCAGGGGGAGGAGAAACACAGATACGCAGTATTTT. This codes for CASSVGRGRRNTDTQYF.

V gene TRBV5-8 combines with J gene TRBJ2-1, with TRBD2 as a possible D gene (6 bases). This CDR3 is built from 15 residues. V was clipped by 1 base and J by 1 base, with 9 bases between them. Germline lookup yields CDR1 SGHTS and CDR2 YDEGEE. The CDR3: CASSLSLASYNEQFF. The CDR3 DNA follows: TGTGCCAGCAGCTTGAGTCTAGCGTCCTACAATGAGCAGTTCTTC.

The V call is TRBV19, the J call TRBJ1-1, with 7 bases identical to TRBD1. The CDR3 contains 14 residues. Looked up from germline, CDR1 is LNHDA and CDR2 is SQIVND (reference sequence). V lost 10 bases and J lost 1; bases outside the gene matches: 9. Here the CDR3 reads CATSYRGRNTEAFF. DNA for the CDR3: TGTGCCACCTCATACAGGGGAAGGAACACTGAAGCTTTCTTT.

A word on this clone: The junction and the germline gene differ at one end; a read error may be behind it. This chain links TRBV7-2 with TRBJ2-6; weak D call: TRBD2 (6 bases). The CDR3 length is 12 residues. Germline V gives CDR1 SGHTA, CDR2 FQGNSA. DNA of the CDR3: TGTGCCAGCAGCTTTAACGGGAGCCCTGGGGCTTTC. Translation gives CASSFNGSPGAF. The entire variable domain, with the rest obtained from reference TRBV7-2 and TRBJ2-6, is as follows: GAGVSQSPSNKVTEKGKDVELRCDPISGHTALYWYRQSLGQGLEFLIYFQGNSAPDKSGLPSDRFSAERTGGSVSTLTIQRTQQEDSAVYLCASSFNGSPGAFGAGSRLTVL.

The J gene is TRBJ1-3, the V gene TRBV6-5, with 7 bases matching TRBD1. V dropped 10 bases and J dropped 7; count of bases not matched to a gene: 4. The CDR3 runs 11 residues. The germline V gene has CDR1 MNHEY and CDR2 SVGAGI. The CDR3 protein is CAIQTGNTIYF. CDR3 in DNA: TGTGCCATCCAGACAGGGAACACCATATATTTT.

V and J are TRBV16 and TRBJ1-2; D might be TRBD1 (5 bases). Germline loops: CDR1 KGHSY, CDR2 FQNENV. The CDR3 length is 14 residues. Trimming left V 2 bases short and J 4 bases short, with 11 bases between. The CDR3 nucleotides are TGTGCCAGCAGCCAAACCCAGGGACTCTATGGCTACACCTTC. Translating it yields CASSQTQGLYGYTF.

V usage is TRBV30 and J usage is TRBJ2-5, with TRBD2 matching over 8 bases. The DNA end favors TRBJ2-7, so the J call may be wrong. Germline V gene data show CDR1 as GTSNPN and CDR2 as SVGIG (reference sequence). The CDR3 is made up of 14 amino acids. The DNA of the CDR3 is TGTGCCTGGAACCAGCGGGGGACTTATGGCGAGCAGTACTTC. It yields the protein CAWNQRGTYGEQYF.

The DNA of the CDR3 is TGTGCCAGCAGCCAAGGGTCGGGCGGGGCAAGCAATCAGCCCCAGCATTTT. Its translation: CASSQGSGGASNQPQHF. The chain joins TRBV4-2 to TRBJ1-5; a possible D gene is TRBD1 (5 bases). The V and J ends lost 1 base and 1 base respectively, with 14 bases between them. The CDR3 is 17 residues long. The germline gives CDR1 LGHNA, CDR2 YNFKEQ.

The V gene is TRBV5-6, the J gene TRBJ1-5; possible D gene TRBD1, 5 bases. Trimming removed 4 bases at V and 5 bases at J, with 13 bases between. CDR1 and CDR2 (germline): SGHDT, YYEEEE. The CDR3 sequence is 14 residues long. DNA for the CDR3: TGTGCCAGCAGCGGCGGGGGTTCGGATCAGCCCCAGCATTTT. This translates into CASSGGGSDQPQHF.